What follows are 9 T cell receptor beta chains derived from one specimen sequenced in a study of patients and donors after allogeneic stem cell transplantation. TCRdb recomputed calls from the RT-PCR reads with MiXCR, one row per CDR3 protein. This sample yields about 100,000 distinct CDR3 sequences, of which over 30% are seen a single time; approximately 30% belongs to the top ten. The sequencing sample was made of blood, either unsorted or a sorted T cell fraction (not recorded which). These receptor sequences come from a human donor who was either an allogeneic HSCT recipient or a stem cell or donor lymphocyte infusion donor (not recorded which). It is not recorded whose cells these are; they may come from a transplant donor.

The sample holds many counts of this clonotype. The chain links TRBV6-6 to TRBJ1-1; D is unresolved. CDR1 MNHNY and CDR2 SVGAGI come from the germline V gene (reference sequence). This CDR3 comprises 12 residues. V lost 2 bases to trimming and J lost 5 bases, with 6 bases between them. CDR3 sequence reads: CASSYAGTEAFF. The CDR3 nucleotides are TGTGCCAGCAGTTACGCGGGGACTGAAGCTTTCTTT.

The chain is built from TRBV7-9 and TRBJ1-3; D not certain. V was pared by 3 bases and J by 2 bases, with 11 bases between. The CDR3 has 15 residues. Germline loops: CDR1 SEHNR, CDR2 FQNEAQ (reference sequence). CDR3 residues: CASSFSRMPGNTIYF. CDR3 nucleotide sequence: TGTGCCAGCAGCTTTTCTAGGATGCCTGGAAACACCATATATTTT. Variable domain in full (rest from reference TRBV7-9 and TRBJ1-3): DTGVSQNPRHKITKRGQNVTFRCDPISEHNRLYWYRQTLGQGPEFLTYFQNEAQLEKSRLLSDRFSAERPKGSFSTLEIQRTEQGDSAMYLCASSFSRMPGNTIYFGEGSWLTVV.

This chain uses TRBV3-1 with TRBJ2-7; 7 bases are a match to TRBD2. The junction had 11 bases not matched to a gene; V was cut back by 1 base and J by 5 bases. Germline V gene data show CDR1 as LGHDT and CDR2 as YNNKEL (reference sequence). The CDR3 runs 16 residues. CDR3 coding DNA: TGTGCCAGCAGCCAAGCAACGGGAGGATTAACCCACGAGCAGTACTTC. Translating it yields CASSQATGGLTHEQYF.

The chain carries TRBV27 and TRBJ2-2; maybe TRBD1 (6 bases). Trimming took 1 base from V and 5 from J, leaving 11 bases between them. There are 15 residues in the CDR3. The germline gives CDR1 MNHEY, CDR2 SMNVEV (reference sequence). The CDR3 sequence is CASSLLQGRTGELFF. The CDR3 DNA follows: TGTGCCAGCAGTTTATTACAGGGAAGGACCGGGGAGCTGTTTTTT.

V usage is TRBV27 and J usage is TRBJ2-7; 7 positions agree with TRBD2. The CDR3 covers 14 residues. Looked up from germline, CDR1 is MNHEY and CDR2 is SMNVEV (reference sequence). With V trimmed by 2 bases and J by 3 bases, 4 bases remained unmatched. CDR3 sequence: CASSLIAGHYEQYF. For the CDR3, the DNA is TGTGCCAGCAGTTTAATAGCGGGCCACTACGAGCAGTACTTC.

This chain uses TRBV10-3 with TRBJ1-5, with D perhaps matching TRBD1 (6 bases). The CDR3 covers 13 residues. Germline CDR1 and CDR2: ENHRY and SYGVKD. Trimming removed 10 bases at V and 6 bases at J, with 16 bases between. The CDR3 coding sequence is TGTGCCACGGAAGGGGGGGCCGGTCAGCCCCAGCATTTT. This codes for CATEGGAGQPQHF.

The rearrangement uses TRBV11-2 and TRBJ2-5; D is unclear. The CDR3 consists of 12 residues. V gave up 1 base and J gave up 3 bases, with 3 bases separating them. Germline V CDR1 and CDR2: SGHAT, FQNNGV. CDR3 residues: CASSLVEETQYF. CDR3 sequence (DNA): TGTGCCAGCAGCTTAGTAGAAGAGACCCAGTACTTC.

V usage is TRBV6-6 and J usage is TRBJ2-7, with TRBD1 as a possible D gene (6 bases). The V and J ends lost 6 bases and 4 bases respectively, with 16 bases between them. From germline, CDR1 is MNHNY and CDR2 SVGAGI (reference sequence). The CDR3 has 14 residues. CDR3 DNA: TGTGCCAGCAGGCCAGGGTGGGGGCCTTACGAGCAGTACTTC. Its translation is CASRPGWGPYEQYF.

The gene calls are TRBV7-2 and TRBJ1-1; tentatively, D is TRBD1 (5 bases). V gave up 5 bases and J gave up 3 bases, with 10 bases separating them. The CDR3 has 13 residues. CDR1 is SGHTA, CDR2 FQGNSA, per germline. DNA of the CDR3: TGTGCCAGCAGCCTACAGGATCACACTGAAGCTTTCTTT. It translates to CASSLQDHTEAFF.